This passage covers 7 T cell receptor beta chains from one sample sequenced in a study of shared clonotypes between healthy human individuals. Sequencing was performed with immunoSEQ multiplex PCR; in TCRdb, only in-frame clones are kept and a portion is missing. The table shows about 600,000 clones, with approximately 97% occurring only once. What was sequenced was naive CD4+ T cells sorted from blood. Noted subset: CD45RA+ positively selected. Receptor source: a woman aged 25 to 39 in good health.

This clone showed up just once. This sequence joins TRBV7-2 and TRBJ2-3, with D perhaps TRBD1 or TRBD2 (5 bases each). This CDR3 region has 16 residues. Germline loops: CDR1 SGHTA, CDR2 FQGNSA. V lost 0 bases, J lost 11 bases, and 21 bases lay in between. In DNA form, the CDR3 reads TGTGCCAGCAGCTTAGCCGCAACCGGGACCCTAGCCCAGCAGTATTTT. Translated, it gives CASSLAATGTLAQQYF.

The J gene is TRBJ1-4, the V gene TRBV28; TRBD1 might be the D (6 bases). Germline values: CDR1 MDHEN, CDR2 SYDVKM. This CDR3 has 13 amino acids. V gave up 8 bases and J gave up 8 bases, with 15 bases separating them. As DNA, the CDR3 is TGTGCCAGCCGCCGGGACAACAGGGAAAAACTGTTTTTT. It codes for CASRRDNREKLFF.

The chain carries TRBV29-1 and TRBJ2-5, with TRBD2 matching over 7 bases. The CDR3 covers 16 residues. Germline-derived CDR1 and CDR2 are SQVTM and ANQGSEA. V trimming: 3 bases; J trimming: 5 bases; junction bases outside the gene matches: 15. As DNA, the CDR3 is TGCAGCGTTGATTCTAGCGGAGGCGGGGGACGGGAGACCCAGTACTTC. Translating gives CSVDSSGGGGRETQYF. The full variable domain, with the rest looked up from reference TRBV29-1 and TRBJ2-5, is SAVISQKPSRDICQRGTSLTIQCQVDSQVTMMFWYRQQPGQSLTLIATANQGSEATYESGFVIDKFPISRPNLTFSTLTVSNMSPEDSSIYLCSVDSSGGGGRETQYFGPGTRLLVL.

The chain combines TRBV5-1 with TRBJ2-5; D tentatively fits TRBD1 or TRBD2 (5 bases each). This CDR3 has 15 amino acids. CDR1 and CDR2 (germline): SGHRS, YFSETQ. V was cut by 5 bases and J by 7 bases, with 21 bases left in between. The CDR3 DNA reads TGCGCCAGCAGTCTTGCCGGGACGGATGAAGCGACCCAGTACTTC. Translating gives CASSLAGTDEATQYF.

V and J are TRBV28 and TRBJ1-2, with D unresolved. Germline CDR1 reads MDHEN; CDR2 reads SYDVKM. Trimming stripped 6 bases from V and 0 bases from J, with 14 bases between. CDR3 length: 15 residues. The CDR3 nucleotides are TGTGCCAGCAGACGCCTAGGACGGCCTAACTATGGCTACACCTTC. Amino acid sequence: CASRRLGRPNYGYTF.

This chain uses TRBV30 with TRBJ2-1; the D call may be TRBD1 or TRBD2 (5 bases each). CDR1 is GTSNPN, CDR2 SVGIG, per germline (reference sequence). CDR3 length equals 14 residues. Trimming took off 5 bases at V and 9 bases at J, with 20 bases between the two ends. CDR3 loop: CAWRSPGPLSEQFF. The CDR3 DNA reads as TGTGCCTGGCGAAGTCCGGGACCATTGAGTGAGCAGTTCTTC.

Comment on this clone: This likely comes from a read error, as the CDR3 has no conserved phenylalanine or tryptophan at its end. The limits of the CDR3 on the DNA are not certain, so only TCRdb's listed CDR3 is given. The genes are TRBV29-1 and TRBJ1-1; the D segment call TRBD1 is taken from the table without a DNA check. The CDR3 comprises 11 residues, both ends counted. Germline V gene lookup returns CDR1 SQVTM and CDR2 ANQGSEA. The CDR3 sequence is CSVRGQGGAGE.